This T cell receptor beta chain originates from a study of T cell responses to AZD1222 COVID-19 vaccine. Findings and limits, study-wide: The repertoires were collected only after the peak T cell response. Dominant CD4 TCR responses targeted spike regions 160-218 and 743-854.

Pooling of second doses given at about 4 or about 12 weeks was done. TCRdb's table, derived via immunoSEQ multiplex PCR, lists solely in-frame clones and lacks some. The sample has around 170,000 clones, about 93% seen once. With respect to this clone: The antigen is unknown.

Unmatched junction bases numbered 6, after V lost 0 bases and J lost 5 bases. The CDR3 consists of 15 residues. CDR1 and CDR2 from the germline V gene are MNHNY and SVGAGI (reference sequence). Here the sequenced sample was peripheral blood, taken 28 days after the second AZD1222 dose. This chain links TRBV6-6 with TRBJ2-7, with 8 bases identical to TRBD1. The receptor's source is an adult who received the AZD1222 COVID-19 vaccine. This CDR3 is CASSYSAQGVDEQYF. In DNA form, the CDR3 reads TGTGCCAGCAGTTACTCTGCACAGGGGGTGGACGAGCAGTACTTC.